The following is a T cell receptor beta chain sequence with its context. Original analysis: Reference gene primer amplification gave nucleated cell count estimates. Profiled with immunoSEQ multiplex PCR; TCRdb holds only in-frame clones, not every one. That table furnishes V, J and clone size, whereas the DNA furnished D and trimming. This table has some 150,000 clones, about nine tenths appearing once. The data stem from a study of blood T cell repertoires in COVID-19. Turning to the study itself: Some COVID-19 samples were acute and others convalescent; all came from the United States, Italy and Spain. T cells, B-cell-depleted T cells, or PBMCs provided the cDNA or gDNA that served as material.

This clonotype originated in a woman aged 55-75 years who had recovered from COVID-19. Sequencing input: peripheral blood.

The CDR3 DNA reads as TGTGCCAGCAGCGTAGTCGGGGGTCGACAGGGAACCAATTCACCCCTCCACTTT. Translated: CASSVVGGRQGTNSPLHF. The chain uses TRBV9 and TRBJ1-6; 7 bases line up with TRBD1. CDR1 is SGDLS and CDR2 is YYNGEE in the germline V gene. With 0 bases clipped from V and 7 bases from J, the junction kept 13 bases outside the gene matches. The CDR3 contains 18 residues. Based on the CDR3 plus reference TRBV9 and TRBJ1-6, the full variable domain is DSGVTQTPKHLITATGQRVTLRCSPRSGDLSVYWYQQSLDQGLQFLIQYYNGEERAKGNILERFSAQQFPDLHSELNLSSLELGDSALYFCASSVVGGRQGTNSPLHFGNGTRLTVT.